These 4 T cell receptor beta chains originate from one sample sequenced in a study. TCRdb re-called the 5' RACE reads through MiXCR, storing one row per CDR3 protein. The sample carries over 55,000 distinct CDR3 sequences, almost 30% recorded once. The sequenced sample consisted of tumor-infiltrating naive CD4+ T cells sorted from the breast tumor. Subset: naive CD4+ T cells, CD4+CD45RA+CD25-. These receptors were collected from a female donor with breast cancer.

The CDR3 protein is CASSPLRGSTDTQYF. DNA of the CDR3: TGTGCCAGCTCCCCCCTTCGGGGGAGCACAGATACGCAGTATTTT. V usage is TRBV18 and J usage is TRBJ2-3; TRBD2 might be the D (6 bases). Trimming took off 6 bases at V and 0 bases at J, with 13 bases between the two ends. The CDR3 sequence is 15 residues long. The V gene's germline CDR1 is KGHSH and CDR2 LQKENI.

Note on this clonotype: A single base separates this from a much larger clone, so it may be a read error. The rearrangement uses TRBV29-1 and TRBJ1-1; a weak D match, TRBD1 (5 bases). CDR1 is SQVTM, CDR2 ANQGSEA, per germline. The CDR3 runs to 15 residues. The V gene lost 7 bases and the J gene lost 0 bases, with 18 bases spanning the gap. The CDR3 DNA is TGCAGCGCTGGGGGGAGTCTGGGGATGAACACTGAAGCTTTCTTT. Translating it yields CSAGGSLGMNTEAFF.

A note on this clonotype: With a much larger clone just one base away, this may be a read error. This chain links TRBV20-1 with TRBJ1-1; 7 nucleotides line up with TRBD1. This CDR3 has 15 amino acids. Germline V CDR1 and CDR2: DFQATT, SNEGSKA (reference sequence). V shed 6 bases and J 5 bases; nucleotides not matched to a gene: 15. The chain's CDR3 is CSAIDRARVGTEAFF. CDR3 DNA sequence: TGCAGTGCGATAGACAGGGCAAGAGTAGGAACTGAAGCTTTCTTT.

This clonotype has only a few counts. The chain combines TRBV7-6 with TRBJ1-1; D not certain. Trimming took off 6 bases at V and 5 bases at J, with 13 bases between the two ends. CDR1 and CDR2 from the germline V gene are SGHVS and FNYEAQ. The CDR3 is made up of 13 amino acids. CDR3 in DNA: TGTGCCAGCAGTCCCCGGTTGGGGACTGAAGCTTTCTTT. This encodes CASSPRLGTEAFF.